One T cell receptor (beta chain) is described in this entry. Its antigen is as yet unknown. Germline assignment: CDR1 SGHDN and CDR2 FVKESK. The CDR3 covers 16 residues. J lost 8 bases, V lost 4 bases, and 11 bases had no gene match. The data stem from a study of T-cell memory formation after mild COVID-19. Study-level findings and limits: Those CD4+ clones that contracted were mainly in CM and EM (CD8+ ones in EMRA). Clones that contracted from day 15 to 85 were balanced CD4/CD8, while later expanders leaned CD4+.

Amplification by 5'RACE using constant-segment primers produced TCR alpha and TCR beta cDNA libraries that carried sample barcodes and UMIs. TCRdb reprocessed the 5' RACE reads with MiXCR, giving one entry per CDR3 protein. The data contain 350,000 to 500,000 distinct CDR3 sequences, over 15% of them seen just once; the ten biggest clones take up 8.4%. The chain uses TRBV14 and TRBJ2-2; 9 positions match TRBD2. This clonotype originated in an adult woman who had mild COVID-19 (a few samples of this study predate the infection). Cell type and time point are not known. Sequences were obtained from PBMCs or a T cell subset sorted from them (not recorded which). The CDR3: CASSPLSGGRPGELFF. The CDR3 coding sequence is TGTGCCAGCAGCCCGCTTAGCGGGGGCAGACCGGGGGAGCTGTTTTTT.